Following are 27 T cell receptor beta chains from one sample sequenced in a study of beta chain features in type 1 diabetes. As every portion of the isolated RNA was reverse transcribed, the sequencing read expressed TCRB transcripts. Profiling relied on immunoSEQ multiplex PCR, and the TCRdb table lists in-frame clones only, not all of them. The table records hundreds of thousands of clones, approximately 15% of them present only once. The sequenced sample was naive CD4+ T cells from blood. Receptors were obtained from a man aged 25 to 40 in good health.

The V gene is TRBV5-1, the J gene TRBJ1-2; TRBD1 aligns across 8 bases. CDR3 size: 14 residues. The germline V gene encodes CDR1 SGHRS and CDR2 YFSETQ. V was clipped by 4 bases and J by 6 bases; unmatched bases: 8. CDR3 coding DNA: TGCGCCAGCAGCCTGGACAGGGCGCTGGATGGCTACACCTTC. Its translation: CASSLDRALDGYTF.

This clone was counted between two and nine times. The genes are TRBV4-3 and TRBJ2-1; maybe TRBD2 (5 bases). The CDR3 extends over 13 amino acids. The V gene's germline CDR1 is LGHNA and CDR2 YSLEER. V was pared by 4 bases and J by 8 bases, with 12 bases between. The CDR3 DNA follows: TGCGCCAGCAGCCTTGAGGGCAGCGATGAGCAGTTCTTC. It encodes CASSLEGSDEQFF.

This chain links TRBV5-1 with TRBJ2-3; TRBD2 agrees at 9 bases. CDR1 SGHRS and CDR2 YFSETQ come from the germline V gene. With V trimmed by 4 bases and J by 4 bases, 7 bases remained unmatched. The CDR3 extends over 15 amino acids. The CDR3 loop reads CASSPGLAVPDTQYF. The CDR3 region has the DNA TGCGCCAGCAGCCCGGGACTAGCAGTTCCAGATACGCAGTATTTT.

This clone has only a few counts. The rearrangement uses TRBV7-2 and TRBJ2-3, with D hard to call. The V and J ends lost 0 bases and 7 bases respectively, with 8 bases between them. CDR3 length: 13 residues. From germline, CDR1 is SGHTA and CDR2 FQGNSA. The CDR3 loop is CASSLADQYTQYF. CDR3 DNA sequence: TGTGCCAGCAGCTTAGCGGACCAGTATACGCAGTATTTT.

The V and J genes are TRBV10-2 and TRBJ1-6; maybe TRBD1 (6 bases). The V end lost 6 bases, the J end lost 5 bases, and 11 bases lay between the germline ends. Germline V gene sequence: CDR1 WSHSY, CDR2 SAAADI. The CDR3 has 14 residues. The CDR3 bases are TGCGCCAGCAGCATACACAGGGATAATTCACCCCTCCACTTT. Translated: CASSIHRDNSPLHF.

The rearrangement joins TRBV11-2 to TRBJ2-7; D gene unclear. Trimming stripped 5 bases from V and 0 bases from J, with 8 bases between. The CDR3 runs to 13 residues. In germline, CDR1 is SGHAT, CDR2 FQNNGV. The CDR3 sequence: CASSRVASYEQYV. The CDR3 nucleotides read TGTGCCAGCAGCAGGGTGGCCTCCTACGAGCAGTACGTC.

This chain joins TRBV29-1 and TRBJ2-3; tentative D call: TRBD1 (6 bases). V lost 6 bases and J lost 3, with 16 bases in between. In germline, CDR1 is SQVTM, CDR2 ANQGSEA. The CDR3 has 14 residues. The DNA of the CDR3 is TGCAGCGTAGTGAGGTGGGGGCGAACAGATACGCAGTATTTT. Amino acids: CSVVRWGRTDTQYF.

The V and J genes are TRBV13 and TRBJ2-5, with D tentatively TRBD1 (6 bases). The V end lost 5 bases, the J end lost 1 base, and 14 bases lay between the germline ends. The germline V gene encodes CDR1 PRHDT and CDR2 FYEKMQ (reference sequence). The length of the CDR3 is 15 residues. This CDR3 reads CASSQAGQSQETQYF. CDR3 nucleotide sequence: TGTGCCAGCAGCCAGGCCGGACAGAGCCAAGAGACCCAGTACTTC.

This clone was seen more than once but under ten times. The chain is built from TRBV4-1 and TRBJ2-5, with D possibly TRBD2 on 6 matching bases. Germline V gives CDR1 MGHRA, CDR2 YSYEKL. CDR3 length: 15 amino acids. The ends were cut back, 1 base at V and 2 bases at J, with 11 bases in the middle. This CDR3 reads CASSQGSGYQETQYF. CDR3 DNA sequence: TGCGCCAGCAGCCAAGGTAGCGGTTATCAAGAGACCCAGTACTTC.

This clone has a handful of counts. This chain joins TRBV11-2 and TRBJ2-5; D might be TRBD1 (6 bases). Trimming stripped 1 base from V and 1 base from J, with 10 bases between. Germline V gene sequence: CDR1 SGHAT, CDR2 FQNNGV. This CDR3 spans 15 amino acids. The CDR3 loop is CASSLGGGFQETQYF. In DNA, the CDR3 is TGTGCCAGCAGCTTAGGAGGGGGATTCCAAGAGACCCAGTACTTC.

This clone was detected only a few times. V gene TRBV14 combines with J gene TRBJ2-7; no definite D call. There are 15 residues in the CDR3. Germline CDR1 SGHDN, CDR2 FVKESK. Trimming removed 1 base from V and 2 bases from J, with 12 bases in between. The CDR3 region is CASSQGEGLPYEQYF. For the CDR3, the DNA is TGTGCCAGCAGCCAAGGGGAAGGGCTGCCCTACGAGCAGTACTTC.

This clone was observed a handful of times. The chain has TRBV7-9 and TRBJ2-5, with D hard to call. Germline V lookup: CDR1 SEHNR, CDR2 FQNEAQ (reference sequence). Trimming took off 2 bases at V and 1 base at J, with 8 bases between the two ends. This CDR3 has 14 residues. The CDR3 here is CASSLFPAQETQYF. CDR3 nucleotides: TGTGCCAGCAGCTTATTCCCAGCCCAAGAGACCCAGTACTTC.

This clone has more than one count but fewer than ten. The genes are TRBV7-9 and TRBJ2-3; D ambiguous. V gave up 8 bases and J gave up 2 bases, with 5 bases separating them. The length of the CDR3 is 11 residues. CDR1 is SEHNR, CDR2 FQNEAQ, per germline (reference sequence). The CDR3 region is CASGDTDTQYF. Written as DNA, the CDR3 is TGTGCCAGCGGCGACACAGATACGCAGTATTTT.

This chain joins TRBV5-1 and TRBJ2-3; D not certain. This CDR3 contains 14 residues. Between the trimmed V and J ends, which lost 0 bases and 4 bases, there was a span of 9 bases. CDR1 is SGHRS, CDR2 YFSETQ, per germline. CDR3 protein: CASSLDGSPDTQYF. Written as DNA, the CDR3 is TGCGCCAGCAGCTTGGATGGGTCCCCAGATACGCAGTATTTT.

CDR3 in amino acids: CASSRLAEFF. The CDR3 bases are TGTGCCAGTTCAAGACTAGCGGAGTTCTTC. J is TRBJ2-1 and V is TRBV2; 9 positions agree with TRBD2. The CDR3 loop spans 10 amino acids. CDR1 and CDR2 from the germline V gene are SNHLY and FYNNEI. The V gene end was trimmed by 9 bases and the J gene end by 14 bases; junction bases not matched to a gene: 5.

This chain joins TRBV7-9 and TRBJ2-7, with 11 bases fitting TRBD2. Trimming took 3 bases from V and 5 from J; bases not matched to a gene: 6. The germline gives CDR1 SEHNR, CDR2 FQNEAQ (reference sequence). The CDR3 runs to 15 residues. As DNA, the CDR3 is TGTGCCAGCAGCTTTCTAGCGGGAGGAGGCGACGAGCAGTACGTC. The encoded protein is CASSFLAGGGDEQYV.

The CDR3 loop is CASSQSGGKLFF. The CDR3 DNA reads as TGCGCCAGCAGCCAGTCAGGGGGGAAACTGTTTTTT. The chain is built from TRBV4-3 and TRBJ1-4, with 7 bases that match TRBD1. CDR3 length: 12 residues. V lost 3 bases to trimming and J lost 11 bases; unmatched junction nucleotides: 3. The germline V gene has CDR1 LGHNA and CDR2 YSLEER.

This chain joins TRBV7-9 and TRBJ2-7; 7 positions match TRBD2. J was trimmed by 2 bases and V by 3 bases; bases with no gene match: 1. The CDR3 runs to 13 residues. CDR1 SEHNR and CDR2 FQNEAQ come from the germline V gene (reference sequence). The CDR3 region is CASSLGRAYEQYV. The CDR3 DNA reads TGTGCCAGCAGCTTGGGGAGGGCCTACGAGCAGTACGTC.

This clone has more than one count but fewer than ten. The chain carries TRBV29-1 and TRBJ2-7; TRBD2 agrees at 8 bases. Germline CDR1 SQVTM, CDR2 ANQGSEA. This CDR3 contains 14 residues. V was pared by 6 bases and J by 2 bases, with 9 bases of the junction left unmatched. CDR3 coding DNA: TGCAGCGTCACGGGGGGGTCAGTGACCTACGAGCAGTACTTC. Translation: CSVTGGSVTYEQYF.

Only a few counts were recorded for this clone. The chain combines TRBV10-3 with TRBJ2-5, with D possibly being TRBD1 (6 bases). The germline V and J ends were trimmed by 6 bases and 1 base, with 9 bases remaining between them. This CDR3 is built from 13 residues. Germline V gene lookup returns CDR1 ENHRY and CDR2 SYGVKD. CDR3 amino acids: CAISGQSQETQYF. CDR3 nucleotides: TGTGCCATCAGCGGACAGAGCCAAGAGACCCAGTACTTC.

This chain links TRBV12-5 with TRBJ2-1, with 11 positions matching TRBD1. Germline assignment: CDR1 LGHNT and CDR2 FRNRAP. The V gene end was trimmed by 2 bases and the J gene end by 9 bases; junction bases not matched to a gene: 9. This CDR3 has 16 residues. The CDR3 reads CASGLRVGTGGSEQFF. DNA for the CDR3: TGTGCTAGTGGTTTGCGAGTAGGGACAGGGGGGAGTGAGCAGTTCTTC.

The V call is TRBV7-6, the J call TRBJ2-1, with a possible D match to TRBD1 (5 bases). V lost 0 bases, J lost 3 bases, and 6 bases lay in between. This CDR3 comprises 14 residues. Germline CDR1 SGHVS, CDR2 FNYEAQ. This chain's CDR3 is CASSLADSYNEQFF. In nucleotides, the CDR3 is TGTGCCAGCAGCTTAGCCGACAGCTACAATGAGCAGTTCTTC.

This chain connects TRBV2 to TRBJ2-1; 9 bases map to TRBD2. There are 14 residues in the CDR3. In germline, CDR1 is SNHLY, CDR2 FYNNEI. V lost 7 bases and J lost 9; bases outside the gene matches: 10. The CDR3 loop is CASIGLRGGPEQFF. In nucleotides, the CDR3 is TGTGCCAGCATAGGCTTGCGGGGGGGTCCTGAGCAGTTCTTC.

The rearrangement uses TRBV25-1 and TRBJ2-3, with D uncertain. The CDR3 spans 13 residues. Between the trimmed V and J ends, which lost 2 bases and 2 bases, there was a span of 5 bases. Germline V gives CDR1 MGHDK, CDR2 SYGVNS. The CDR3 sequence: CASSEPPTDTQYF. CDR3 sequence (DNA): TGTGCCAGCAGTGAACCACCCACAGATACGCAGTATTTT. Full variable domain (missing parts from reference TRBV25-1 and TRBJ2-3): EADIYQTPRYLVIGTGKKITLECSQTMGHDKMYWYQQDPGMELHLIHYSYGVNSTEKGDLSSESTVSRIRTEHFPLTLESARPSHTSQYLCASSEPPTDTQYFGPGTRLTVL.

J is TRBJ2-5 and V is TRBV18; 8 nucleotides match TRBD2. This CDR3 is 14 amino acids long. Germline values: CDR1 KGHSH, CDR2 LQKENI. Losses at the gene ends were 3 bases for V and 3 bases for J; bases not matched to a gene: 3. The CDR3 DNA is TGTGCCAGCTCACCGATACTAGCGGAAGAGACCCAGTACTTC. It is translated as CASSPILAEETQYF.

The chain carries TRBV18 and TRBJ1-2, with TRBD1 identical over 8 bases. V shed 3 bases, J shed 2 bases, and the junction held 2 bases outside the gene matches. CDR1 and CDR2 (germline): KGHSH, LQKENI. CDR3 size: 14 residues. The CDR3: CASSPGQGNYGYTF. CDR3 DNA sequence: TGTGCCAGCTCACCCGGACAGGGCAACTATGGCTACACCTTC.

A word on this clone: Other DNA sequences in the same sample also yield this CDR3. The chain joins TRBV20-1 to TRBJ2-5, with unresolved D. CDR1 and CDR2 (germline): DFQATT, SNEGSKA (reference sequence). The ends were cut back, 0 bases at V and 5 bases at J, with 4 bases in the middle. This CDR3 is built from 11 residues. This CDR3 reads CSARDQETQYF. CDR3 DNA: TGCAGTGCTAGAGATCAGGAGACCCAGTACTTC.